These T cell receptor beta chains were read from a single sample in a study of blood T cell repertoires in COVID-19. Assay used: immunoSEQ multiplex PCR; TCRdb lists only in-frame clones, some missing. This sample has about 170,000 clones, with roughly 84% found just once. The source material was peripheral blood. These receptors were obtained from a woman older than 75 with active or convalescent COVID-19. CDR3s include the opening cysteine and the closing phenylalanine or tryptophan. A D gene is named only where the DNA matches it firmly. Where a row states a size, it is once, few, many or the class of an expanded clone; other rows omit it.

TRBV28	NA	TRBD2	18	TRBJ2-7	CASSLWGLAGIEIHEQYF	TGTGCCAGCAGTTTATGGGGACTAGCGGGGATCGAAATCCACGAGCAGTACTTC
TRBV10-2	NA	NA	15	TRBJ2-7	CASSEPGLILYEQYF	TGCGCCAGCAGTGAGCCGGGACTTATCCTCTACGAGCAGTACTTC
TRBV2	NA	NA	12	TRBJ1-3	CASSEAADTIYF	TGTGCCAGCAGTGAAGCGGCTGACACCATATATTTT
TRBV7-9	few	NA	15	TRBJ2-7	CASSLGGSDSYEQYF	TGTGCCAGCTCCCTAGGCGGTTCCGATTCCTACGAGCAGTACTTC
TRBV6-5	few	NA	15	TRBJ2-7	CASSLAGSNSYEQYF	TGTGCCAGCAGTTTGGCAGGGTCTAATTCCTACGAGCAGTACTTC
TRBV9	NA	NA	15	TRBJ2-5	CASSGRTGGGETQYF	TGTGCCAGCAGCGGTCGGACAGGCGGGGGGGAGACCCAGTACTTC
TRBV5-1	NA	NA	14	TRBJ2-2	CASSGGTYTGELFF	TGCGCCAGCAGCGGGGGGACTTACACCGGGGAGCTGTTTTTT
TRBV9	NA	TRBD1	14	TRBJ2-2	CASRRTGHTGELFF	TGTGCCAGCCGCAGGACAGGGCACACCGGGGAGCTGTTTTTT
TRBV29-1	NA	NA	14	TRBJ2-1	CSFRSRGSAGEQFF	TGCAGCTTCCGGAGCCGGGGTAGCGCTGGTGAGCAGTTCTTC
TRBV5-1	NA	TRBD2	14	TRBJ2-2	CASSGTSGVGELFF	TGCGCCAGCAGCGGGACTAGTGGTGTCGGGGAGCTGTTTTTT
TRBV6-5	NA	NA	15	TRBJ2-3	CASSFLAESTDTQYF	TGTGCCAGCAGTTTCTTAGCGGAAAGCACAGATACGCAGTATTTT
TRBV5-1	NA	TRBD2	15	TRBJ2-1	CASSTGGGTYNEQFF	TGCGCCAGCAGCACGGGAGGGGGGACCTACAATGAGCAGTTCTTC
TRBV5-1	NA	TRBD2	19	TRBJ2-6	CASSPQLAGGPAGANVLTF	TGCGCCAGCAGCCCACAATTAGCGGGAGGGCCTGCTGGGGCCAACGTCCTGACTTTC